This TCR beta chain was documented in a study of OX40 agonist ivuxolimab in advanced cancers. About the study: Two cutaneous melanoma patients and one hepatocellular carcinoma patient, three in all, had partial responses.

As to this clone: The antigen remains undetermined.

General study results and limits: It was also the case that some nonresponders had low normalized T-cell clonal expansion.

After removal of 4 bases from V and 7 bases from J, the junction contained 9 bases not matched to a gene. The CDR3 has 15 amino acids. Germline V gene sequence: CDR1 ENHRY, CDR2 SYGVKD. The protocol was immunoSEQ multiplex PCR, while the TCRdb copy is restricted to in-frame clones and leaves out a portion. This repertoire shows 42,000 or so clones, around 83% found once; its top ten account for 20% to 25%. The receptor was isolated from an adult with an advanced solid tumor such as melanoma, head and neck, liver or kidney cancer. V gene TRBV10-3 combines with J gene TRBJ1-4; 7 bases are shared with TRBD1. The sequencing used CD4+ or CD8+ T cells sorted from blood, collected in a trial of the OX40 agonist ivuxolimab. The CDR3 DNA follows: TGTGCCATCAGTGTAACAGACAGGGATTCTGAAAAACTGTTTTTT. It encodes CAISVTDRDSEKLFF.